Each of the 21 T cell receptor beta chains below was sequenced from the same sample in a study of Ad26.COV2.S vaccination and SARS-CoV-2 variants. Only in-frame clones appear in the TCRdb table, and some are missing; sequencing was by immunoSEQ multiplex PCR. The profile covers more than 300,000 clones, with 70% to 90% appearing a single time and about 2.1% taken by the ten largest. This sample's treatment: some 19 received Ad26.COV2.S at low or high dose, single or two shots; about five received placebo; per-sample allocation not given. On day 63 after the first injection, vaccine and placebo recipients gave samples. The material was peripheral blood, obtained in a trial of Ad26.COV2.S vaccine versus placebo. The receptors shown here come from a person aged 18-65 years who received the Ad26.COV2.S COVID-19 vaccine or a placebo.

This rearrangement joins TRBV7-3 to TRBJ1-5; 7 bases are a match to TRBD1. Germline lookup yields CDR1 SGHTA and CDR2 FQGTGA. The V gene end was trimmed by 5 bases and the J gene end by 2 bases; junction bases not matched to a gene: 9. The CDR3 runs 16 residues. The CDR3 DNA reads TGTGCCAGCAGCCGGATCAGGGGGTCTGGCAATCAGCCCCAGCATTTT. This translates into CASSRIRGSGNQPQHF.

This chain links TRBV5-1 with TRBJ1-2; the match to TRBD1 covers 8 bases. The J segment lost 4 bases and the V segment lost 4 bases, leaving 6 bases of the junction unmatched. The CDR3 covers 14 residues. Germline V lookup: CDR1 SGHRS, CDR2 YFSETQ. The CDR3 nucleotides are TGCGCCAGCAGCCCGGACAGGGTAATCTATGGCTACACCTTC. Protein: CASSPDRVIYGYTF.

V and J are TRBV9 and TRBJ2-2; unclear D gene. Between the trimmed V and J ends, which lost 0 bases and 0 bases, there was a span of 15 bases. The CDR3 runs 18 residues. CDR1 is SGDLS, CDR2 YYNGEE, per germline. CDR3 loop: CASSVGTTFTTNTGELFF. The CDR3 region has the DNA TGTGCCAGCAGCGTAGGGACCACCTTTACTACGAACACCGGGGAGCTGTTTTTT.

V and J are TRBV7-3 and TRBJ2-1; D is possibly TRBD1 or TRBD2 (5 bases each). The CDR3 has 16 residues. Germline V gives CDR1 SGHTA, CDR2 FQGTGA. V dropped 5 bases and J dropped 7 bases, with 21 bases sitting between them. CDR3: CASSQPGAGGWNEQFF. DNA of the CDR3: TGTGCCAGCAGCCAACCTGGGGCGGGCGGTTGGAATGAGCAGTTCTTC. Variable domain in full (rest from reference TRBV7-3 and TRBJ2-1): GAGVSQTPSNKVTEKGKYVELRCDPISGHTALYWYRQSLGQGPEFLIYFQGTGAADDSGLPNDRFFAVRPEGSVSTLKIQRTERGDSAVYLCASSQPGAGGWNEQFFGPGTRLTVL.

This clone was found once. This chain uses TRBV19 with TRBJ1-5, with 7 bases matching TRBD1. Per the germline V gene, CDR1 is LNHDA and CDR2 is SQIVND (reference sequence). The CDR3 covers 16 residues. The J segment lost 3 bases and the V segment lost 3 bases, leaving 8 bases of the junction unmatched. The CDR3 region is CASSMRDSVLNQPQHF. The CDR3 DNA reads as TGTGCCAGTAGTATGAGGGACAGCGTCCTCAATCAGCCCCAGCATTTT.

As concerns this clone: This sample includes further DNA sequences coding for the same CDR3. This chain connects TRBV3-1 (or the pseudogene TRBV3-2) to TRBJ1-1; TRBD1 agrees at 7 bases. The length of the CDR3 is 13 residues. After removal of 5 bases from V and 4 bases from J, the junction contained 4 bases not matched to a gene. Germline V gene lookup returns CDR1 LGHDT and CDR2 YNNKEL (reference sequence). CDR3 residues: CASSAGGGTEAFF. In nucleotides, the CDR3 is TGTGCCAGCAGCGCAGGGGGGGGCACTGAAGCTTTCTTT.

V usage is TRBV6-4 and J usage is TRBJ2-3; D may be TRBD1 (7 bases). Trimming left V 4 bases short and J 8 bases short, with 16 bases between. The CDR3 consists of 14 residues. Germline V gives CDR1 MRHNA, CDR2 SNTAGT. CDR3 sequence: CASSGDRVGSTQYF. In nucleotides, the CDR3 is TGTGCCAGCAGTGGCGACAGGGTCGGGAGTACGCAGTATTTT.

The chain combines TRBV28 with TRBJ1-5; 7 bases are a match to TRBD1. Losses at the gene ends were 6 bases for V and 2 bases for J; bases not matched to a gene: 13. Per germline, CDR1 MDHEN and CDR2 SYDVKM. The CDR3 totals 17 residues. In DNA form, the CDR3 reads TGTGCCAGCAGATCCTTGGACAGGAGGGATGGCAATCAGCCCCAGCATTTT. Its translation: CASRSLDRRDGNQPQHF. Full variable domain (missing parts from reference TRBV28 and TRBJ1-5): DVKVTQSSRYLVKRTGEKVFLECVQDMDHENMFWYRQDPGLGLRLIYFSYDVKMKEKGDIPEGYSVSREKKERFSLILESASTNQTSMYLCASRSLDRRDGNQPQHFGDGTRLSIL.

This clone was observed a single time. This rearrangement joins TRBV29-1 to TRBJ1-2, with 7 nucleotides matching TRBD1. CDR1 is SQVTM and CDR2 is ANQGSEA in the germline V gene. CDR3 length: 12 residues. V lost 6 bases, J lost 4 bases, and 5 bases stayed unmatched. The CDR3 spells CSVQGQIYGYTF. The CDR3 DNA sequence: TGCAGCGTCCAGGGACAGATCTATGGCTACACCTTC. The variable domain in full, with the rest retrieved from reference TRBV29-1 and TRBJ1-2, is SAVISQKPSRDICQRGTSLTIQCQVDSQVTMMFWYRQQPGQSLTLIATANQGSEATYESGFVIDKFPISRPNLTFSTLTVSNMSPEDSSIYLCSVQGQIYGYTFGSGTRLTVV.

The rearrangement uses TRBV6-1 and TRBJ1-2; possible D gene TRBD1, 5 bases. The length of the CDR3 is 13 residues. Germline V gives CDR1 MNHNS, CDR2 SASEGT. V lost 2 bases, J lost 4 bases, and 8 bases lay in between. CDR3 protein: CASSETGLYGYTF. The CDR3 DNA reads as TGTGCCAGCAGTGAAACAGGACTCTATGGCTACACCTTC.

There are a few counts of this clone. The gene calls are TRBV18 and TRBJ2-7, with D perhaps TRBD1 (6 bases). The CDR3 contains 14 residues. Germline loops: CDR1 KGHSH, CDR2 LQKENI. V shed 3 bases and J shed 12 bases, with 21 bases lying between them. The CDR3 region is CASSPPGELKVGYF. In DNA, the CDR3 is TGTGCCAGCTCACCCCCAGGGGAGTTGAAGGTAGGGTACTTC. Using reference TRBV18 and TRBJ2-7 for the parts outside the CDR3, the full variable domain is NAGVMQNPRHLVRRRGQEARLRCSPMKGHSHVYWYRQLPEEGLKFMVYLQKENIIDESGMPKERFSAEFPKEGPSILRIQQVVRGDSAAYFCASSPPGELKVGYFGPGTRLTVT.

This chain links TRBV6-5 with TRBJ1-6, with a weak D call TRBD1 (6 bases). V gave up 6 bases and J gave up 5 bases, with 14 bases separating them. Germline CDR1 MNHEY, CDR2 SVGAGI. This CDR3 is built from 15 residues. This CDR3 reads CASSGGHLDNSPLHF. CDR3 bases: TGTGCCAGCAGCGGGGGGCACTTAGATAATTCACCCCTCCACTTT.

The gene calls are TRBV7-9 and TRBJ1-6; the D is unclear. Per germline, CDR1 SEHNR and CDR2 FQNEAQ (reference sequence). This CDR3 region has 11 residues. Trimming shortened V by 5 bases and J by 8 bases, and 4 bases separated the two germline ends. The DNA for the CDR3 is TGTGCCAGCAGCCGGGATTCACCCCTCCACTTT. Amino acid sequence: CASSRDSPLHF.

The rearrangement links TRBV6-1 to TRBJ2-7; 13 bases are shared with TRBD2. Trimming removed 2 bases from V and 4 bases from J; junction bases left unmatched: 8. Germline V lookup: CDR1 MNHNS, CDR2 SASEGT. The CDR3 consists of 17 residues. For the CDR3, the DNA is TGTGCCAGCAGTGAATTCACTAGCGGGGGGGCTGCGTACGAGCAGTACTTC. It codes for CASSEFTSGGAAYEQYF.

The chain is built from TRBV5-1 and TRBJ1-1, with 7 bases matching TRBD1. The CDR3 runs to 14 residues. With 3 bases clipped from V and 1 base from J, the junction kept 3 bases outside the gene matches. Germline CDR1 and CDR2: SGHRS and YFSETQ. The CDR3 DNA is TGCGCCAGCAGCTCACAGGGGCCGAACACTGAAGCTTTCTTT. Translating gives CASSSQGPNTEAFF.

The rearrangement uses TRBV5-1 and TRBJ2-7, with TRBD1 matching 9 bases. With V trimmed by 4 bases and J by 5 bases, 13 bases remained unmatched. CDR1 and CDR2 (germline): SGHRS, YFSETQ. This CDR3 is built from 16 residues. In nucleotides, the CDR3 is TGCGCCAGCAGCCGTACCGACAGGGGGGGACGTGACGAGCAGTACTTC. Translating gives CASSRTDRGGRDEQYF.

The chain couples TRBV5-1 to TRBJ2-3; no clear D. Trimming removed 1 base at V and 4 bases at J, with 10 bases between. The CDR3 runs to 14 residues. In germline, CDR1 is SGHRS, CDR2 YFSETQ. The CDR3 loop reads CASSLSNPSDTQYF. The CDR3 bases are TGCGCCAGCAGCTTGTCAAACCCCTCAGATACGCAGTATTTT.

This clone was detected many times. The chain carries TRBV28 and TRBJ2-7; TRBD1 is a possible D gene (6 bases). CDR3 length equals 15 residues. Germline CDR1 is MDHEN and CDR2 is SYDVKM. V was pared by 5 bases and J by 3 bases, with 17 bases between. The DNA of the CDR3 is TGTGCCAGCAGTCCCCAGGGGAATAGCTTCTACGAGCAGTACTTC. This encodes CASSPQGNSFYEQYF.

The V and J genes are TRBV5-1 and TRBJ1-2, with 8 bases that match TRBD1. Germline values: CDR1 SGHRS, CDR2 YFSETQ. Germline trimming cut 4 bases from V and 6 bases from J; bases unmatched to any gene: 5. There are 13 residues in the CDR3. In DNA form, the CDR3 reads TGCGCCAGCAGCCCGGACAGGGCCCATGGCTACACCTTC. It yields the protein CASSPDRAHGYTF.

This clone was found once. This chain links TRBV9 with TRBJ1-5; TRBD1 matches at 7 bases. The CDR3 totals 17 residues. CDR1 is SGDLS and CDR2 is YYNGEE in the germline V gene. The J segment lost 4 bases and the V segment lost 0 bases, leaving 10 bases of the junction unmatched. The CDR3 loop reads CASSVDGALTGNQPQHF. CDR3 DNA: TGTGCCAGCAGCGTAGACGGGGCTTTGACAGGGAATCAGCCCCAGCATTTT.

J is TRBJ1-5 and V is TRBV29-1; D possibly corresponds to TRBD1 (6 bases). Trimming removed 6 bases from V and 5 bases from J, with 14 bases in between. CDR1 and CDR2 from the germline V gene are SQVTM and ANQGSEA. The CDR3 is 13 residues long. CDR3 in amino acids: CSVTGTTDQPQHF. The CDR3 bases are TGCAGCGTAACCGGGACAACAGATCAGCCCCAGCATTTT.